The 29 T cell receptor beta chains below all came from one sample that was sequenced in a study of regulatory T cells in long-lasting Graves disease. Sequencing libraries for TCR beta were prepared with iRepertoire HTBI primers and Arm-PCR of CDR3 regions. TCRdb itself ran the multiplex PCR reads through MiXCR, one entry per CDR3 protein. The table records 300,000 to 500,000 distinct CDR3 sequences, around 21% of them present only once. Time point noted: persistent/refractory GD, antithyroid drugs over 5 years with positive TRAb. Isolated PBMC RNA provided the starting material for the TCR library. The sequenced sample was peripheral blood mononuclear cells (PBMCs), obtained when the disease was refractory, from a patient treated with antithyroid drugs. The receptors were gathered from a female donor with Graves disease.

The chain has TRBV11-2 and TRBJ2-6; tentatively, D is TRBD2 (7 bases). V was shortened by 4 bases and J by 0 bases, with 19 bases between the two germline ends. CDR1 SGHAT and CDR2 FQNNGV come from the germline V gene. The CDR3 spans 19 residues. The CDR3, as DNA: TGTGCCAGCAGCTCAACTCAAGGGGGGGCTATCTCTGGGGCCAACGTCCTGACTTTC. Its translation: CASSSTQGGAISGANVLTF. Full variable domain (remainder filled in from reference TRBV11-2 and TRBJ2-6): EAGVAQSPRYKIIEKRQSVAFWCNPISGHATLYWYQQILGQGPKLLIQFQNNGVVDDSQLPKDRFSAERLKGVDSTLKIQPAKLEDSAVYLCASSSTQGGAISGANVLTFGAGSRLTVL.

This chain connects TRBV7-9 to TRBJ1-4; no firm D call. The CDR3 is made up of 16 amino acids. Germline V gives CDR1 SEHNR, CDR2 FQNEAQ (reference sequence). Trimming took 5 bases from V and 4 from J, leaving 17 bases between them. The DNA for the CDR3 is TGTGCCAGCAGCCCATCTATTGCTCGGGGTAATGAAAAACTGTTTTTT. It is translated as CASSPSIARGNEKLFF.

There are many counts of this clonotype. The chain joins TRBV5-5 to TRBJ2-2; D could derive from TRBD1 or TRBD2 (5 bases each). This CDR3 has 15 residues. The germline V and J ends were trimmed by 9 bases and 1 base, with 16 bases remaining between them. In germline, CDR1 is SGHKS, CDR2 YYEKEE (reference sequence). The CDR3 region is CATNRGQGNTGELFF. The CDR3 DNA reads as TGTGCCACCAATCGAGGGCAGGGGAACACCGGGGAGCTGTTTTTT.

In this sample, this clonotype turned up a few times. The rearrangement links TRBV9 to TRBJ2-7, with 10 bases fitting TRBD2. The CDR3 contains 15 residues. With V trimmed by 0 bases and J by 6 bases, 6 bases remained unmatched. CDR1 and CDR2 from the germline V gene are SGDLS and YYNGEE. CDR3 DNA sequence: TGTGCCAGCAGCGTAGGCGGGACTAGCGTTTCCGAGCAGTACTTC. Translating gives CASSVGGTSVSEQYF. The variable domain in full, completed from reference TRBV9 and TRBJ2-7, reads DSGVTQTPKHLITATGQRVTLRCSPRSGDLSVYWYQQSLDQGLQFLIQYYNGEERAKGNILERFSAQQFPDLHSELNLSSLELGDSALYFCASSVGGTSVSEQYFGPGTRLTVT.

Regarding this clonotype: This may stem from a read error, because a much larger clone lies one nucleotide away. V gene TRBV6-1 combines with J gene TRBJ1-3; D is possibly TRBD1 (5 bases). Germline lookup yields CDR1 MNHNS and CDR2 SASEGT. The CDR3 extends over 15 amino acids. The CDR3 is CASSPGGGTGSTIYF. CDR3 DNA sequence: TGTGCCAGCAGCCCCGGCGGGGGTACGGGAAGCACCATATATTTT.

About this clonotype: A read error may explain this, as a much larger clone is one base away. Because it lacks the conserved phenylalanine or tryptophan at the end, this CDR3 is likely a read error. V is TRBV29-1 and J is TRBJ2-5; D might be TRBD1 or TRBD2, each matching 5 bases. CDR1 is SQVTM, CDR2 ANQGSEA, per germline. This CDR3 spans 13 amino acids. V gave up 7 bases and J gave up 5 bases, with 17 bases separating them. CDR3 region: CSARPGQWETQYS. The DNA of the CDR3 is TGCAGCGCCAGACCGGGGCAATGGGAGACCCAGTACTCC.

This clonotype was recorded once. The V and J genes are TRBV19 and TRBJ2-4, with D possibly being TRBD2 (5 bases). The ends were cut back, 3 bases at V and 7 bases at J, with 22 bases in the middle. The CDR3 is made up of 17 amino acids. The germline V gene encodes CDR1 LNHDA and CDR2 SQIVND (reference sequence). In DNA form, the CDR3 reads TGTGCCAGTAGTATTCGGGCGGGTAGGTCCCCCTCGAACATTCAGTACTTC. It is translated as CASSIRAGRSPSNIQYF.

Many counts were recorded for this clonotype. The chain joins TRBV2 to TRBJ1-5, with 8 positions matching TRBD1. Germline V gene data show CDR1 as SNHLY and CDR2 as FYNNEI. This CDR3 is built from 17 residues. V lost 6 bases and J lost 3; bases outside the gene matches: 13. CDR3 loop: CASSTDRAVGVNQPQHF. Here the CDR3 DNA reads TGTGCCAGCAGCACGGACAGGGCCGTAGGCGTCAATCAGCCCCAGCATTTT.

This clonotype was recorded at least ten times. The chain links TRBV2 to TRBJ2-5, with no clear D. The CDR3 covers 15 residues. Germline V CDR1 and CDR2: SNHLY, FYNNEI. The V end lost 4 bases, the J end lost 0 bases, and 12 bases lay between the germline ends. CDR3 sequence reads: CASSGEISYQETQYF. The CDR3 region has the DNA TGTGCCAGCAGTGGCGAAATTTCGTACCAAGAGACCCAGTACTTC.

This clonotype has only a few counts. The chain links TRBV29-1 to TRBJ2-7, with 7 bases fitting TRBD1. The J segment lost 3 bases and the V segment lost 7 bases, leaving 9 bases of the junction unmatched. The CDR3 is 13 residues long. Germline lookup yields CDR1 SQVTM and CDR2 ANQGSEA. The CDR3 nucleotides read TGCAGCGCTGAGGGACAGTTCTACTACGAGCAGTACTTC. Its protein product is CSAEGQFYYEQYF.

This clonotype was counted ten times or more. This rearrangement joins TRBV7-2 to TRBJ1-1; a possible D gene is TRBD1 (5 bases). This CDR3 has 15 residues. Trimming stripped 3 bases from V and 0 bases from J, with 11 bases between. Germline V CDR1 and CDR2: SGHTA, FQGNSA. The CDR3 DNA is TGTGCCAGCAGCTTCGGCCTGACAGTGAACACTGAAGCTTTCTTT. Residues: CASSFGLTVNTEAFF.

The chain uses TRBV19 and TRBJ2-2; D possibly corresponds to TRBD1 (6 bases). Germline lookup yields CDR1 LNHDA and CDR2 SQIVND (reference sequence). The CDR3 runs 14 residues. V was cut by 2 bases and J by 3 bases, with 7 bases left in between. CDR3 in DNA: TGTGCCAGTAGTATAAACAGGGACACCGGGGAGCTGTTTTTT. Protein sequence: CASSINRDTGELFF.

The sample holds many counts of this clonotype. The chain carries TRBV2 and TRBJ1-5; unclear D gene. The ends were cut back, 6 bases at V and 6 bases at J, with 9 bases in the middle. This CDR3 comprises 12 residues. Germline CDR1 and CDR2: SNHLY and FYNNEI. The CDR3 sequence is CASRRLGQPQHF. The CDR3 region has the DNA TGTGCCAGCAGACGGCTAGGTCAGCCCCAGCATTTT.

This clonotype was counted at least ten times. This rearrangement joins TRBV6-2 or TRBV6-3 to TRBJ1-2; no reliable D call. Germline CDR1 is MNHEY and CDR2 is SVGEGT. V lost 4 bases and J lost 7, with 22 bases in between. The CDR3 is 16 residues long. DNA for the CDR3: TGTGCCAGCAGTTCCCCCCTGGAGGGCAGAATCTCTGGCTACACCTTC. Its protein is CASSSPLEGRISGYTF.

This chain joins TRBV19 and TRBJ2-2, with D possibly TRBD2 on 5 matching bases. Deletions cut 3 bases from V and 2 bases from J, with 10 bases between. Germline-derived CDR1 and CDR2 are LNHDA and SQIVND (reference sequence). The CDR3 extends over 15 amino acids. The CDR3 protein is CASSIKRTNTGELFF. Here the CDR3 DNA reads TGTGCCAGTAGTATCAAGCGGACCAACACCGGGGAGCTGTTTTTT.

This clonotype has more than one count but fewer than ten. V usage is TRBV6-5 and J usage is TRBJ2-2, with D unclear. The CDR3 runs 18 residues. Germline assignment: CDR1 MNHEY and CDR2 SVGAGI. V gave up 0 bases and J gave up 2 bases, with 16 bases separating them. In DNA, the CDR3 is TGTGCCAGCAGTTACTCGGGTTTGCGTATCACCAACACCGGGGAGCTGTTTTTT. Protein: CASSYSGLRITNTGELFF.

There are many counts of this clonotype. V usage is TRBV12-3 or TRBV12-4 and J usage is TRBJ2-5, with TRBD2 matching over 9 bases. V was clipped by 4 bases and J by 5 bases; unmatched bases: 5. The CDR3 consists of 14 residues. CDR3 protein: CASSSSGMVETQYF. The CDR3 DNA reads as TGTGCCAGCAGTTCTAGCGGGATGGTGGAGACCCAGTACTTC.

The chain is built from TRBV5-4 and TRBJ1-3; 9 bases align to TRBD1. The CDR3 runs 18 residues. Trimming cost V 4 bases and J 3 bases; bases outside gene matches: 14. CDR1 SGHNT and CDR2 YYREEE come from the germline V gene (reference sequence). The CDR3 coding sequence is TGTGCCAGCAGCCCGTCCGGGACAGGGAGAGGCGTTGGAAACACCATATATTTT. This codes for CASSPSGTGRGVGNTIYF.

This clonotype was counted a few times. This chain connects TRBV20-1 to TRBJ2-5, with 10 bases fitting TRBD2. This CDR3 is built from 16 residues. Trimming took 4 bases from V and 3 from J; bases not matched to a gene: 11. The V gene's germline CDR1 is DFQATT and CDR2 SNEGSKA (reference sequence). CDR3 DNA sequence: TGCAGTGCTACCAATAGGGCAAGCGGGAGGGAAGAGACCCAGTACTTC. Residues: CSATNRASGREETQYF.

This clonotype was seen many times. This sequence joins TRBV2 and TRBJ2-7; D uncertain. The germline gives CDR1 SNHLY, CDR2 FYNNEI. The CDR3 is 14 amino acids. V was pared by 5 bases and J by 0 bases, with 11 bases between. The CDR3 region is CASSRVRVSYEQYF. The CDR3 nucleotides are TGTGCCAGCAGTCGAGTAAGGGTCTCCTACGAGCAGTACTTC.

The chain combines TRBV28 with TRBJ2-1; possible D gene TRBD2, 6 bases. This CDR3 has 15 amino acids. Germline CDR1 is MDHEN and CDR2 is SYDVKM. V lost 7 bases to trimming and J lost 6 bases, with 19 bases between them. The CDR3 reads CASTRRAGYGNEQFF. The CDR3 DNA is TGTGCCAGCACTCGGAGGGCCGGGTACGGCAATGAGCAGTTCTTC.

The gene calls are TRBV3-1 and TRBJ2-5; the match to TRBD1 covers 9 bases. V lost 3 bases to trimming and J lost 5 bases; unmatched junction nucleotides: 10. Germline CDR1 and CDR2: LGHDT and YNNKEL (reference sequence). CDR3 length: 16 residues. Here the CDR3 DNA reads TGTGCCAGCAGCCACCTCGTTGGGACAGGGAACGAGACCCAGTACTTC. Translated: CASSHLVGTGNETQYF.

This clonotype was seen ten or more times. CDR3 in amino acids: CASSLGTGTNMNTEAFF. CDR3 nucleotide sequence: TGTGCCAGCAGCTTAGGGACAGGGACTAACATGAACACTGAAGCTTTCTTT. This sequence joins TRBV7-2 and TRBJ1-1; 8 bases are a match to TRBD1. Trimming removed 1 base from V and 0 bases from J; junction bases left unmatched: 7. The CDR3 length is 17 residues. CDR1 and CDR2 from the germline V gene are SGHTA and FQGNSA.

V gene TRBV6-1 combines with J gene TRBJ2-6, with D unclear. The germline CDR1 and CDR2 sequences are MNHNS and SASEGT. This CDR3 is built from 13 residues. V was pared by 10 bases and J by 2 bases, with 9 bases between. CDR3 sequence (DNA): TGTGCCACCTACTTCGCTGGGGCCAACGTCCTGACTTTC. This sequence encodes CATYFAGANVLTF.

This clonotype was counted between two and nine times. This chain links TRBV3-1 with TRBJ2-7; 7 nucleotides agree with TRBD1. Trimming at V came to 3 bases and at J to 0 bases, leaving 2 bases not matched to a gene. The CDR3 loop spans 14 amino acids. Germline values: CDR1 LGHDT, CDR2 YNNKEL (reference sequence). CDR3 sequence (DNA): TGTGCCAGCAGCCAGAGGGGGCACTCCTACGAGCAGTACTTC. Its protein product is CASSQRGHSYEQYF.

V and J are TRBV12-3 or TRBV12-4 and TRBJ2-1; a possible D gene is TRBD1 (6 bases). V was shortened by 7 bases and J by 9 bases, with 13 bases between the two germline ends. This CDR3 contains 12 residues. Here the CDR3 DNA reads TGTGCCAGCACTGAACAGGGAGCTGAGCAGTTCTTC. This gives the protein CASTEQGAEQFF.

V and J are TRBV28 and TRBJ2-7, with 7 bases that match TRBD1. The V gene's germline CDR1 is MDHEN and CDR2 SYDVKM. The V gene end was trimmed by 5 bases and the J gene end by 3 bases; junction bases not matched to a gene: 7. The CDR3 has 14 amino acids. The CDR3 bases are TGTGCCAGCAGTATACAGGGGTCGATCTACGAGCAGTACTTC. Translating it yields CASSIQGSIYEQYF.

This chain links TRBV7-9 with TRBJ2-7, with D perhaps matching TRBD1 (5 bases). The ends were cut back, 2 bases at V and 7 bases at J, with 18 bases in the middle. Germline CDR1 SEHNR, CDR2 FQNEAQ (reference sequence). The CDR3 totals 15 residues. The chain's CDR3 is CASSLNFGHGIEQYF. As DNA, the CDR3 is TGTGCCAGCAGCTTAAATTTCGGACACGGTATAGAGCAGTACTTC.

The chain uses TRBV10-3 and TRBJ1-2, with D unresolved. Germline V gene data show CDR1 as ENHRY and CDR2 as SYGVKD. V was cut by 6 bases and J by 2 bases, with 10 bases left in between. The CDR3 sequence is 13 residues long. The CDR3: CAISLSENYGYTF. CDR3 DNA: TGTGCCATCAGCCTGAGTGAAAACTATGGCTACACCTTC.